Each of the 23 T cell receptor beta chains below was sequenced from the same sample in a study of T cell clusters in autoimmune cytopenias. TRB amplification used around 0.25 ug of peripheral blood genomic DNA. Multiplex touch-down PCR amplified TRB using TRB-A and TRB-B pools in one tube. TCRdb re-called the multiplex PCR reads; one entry per CDR3 protein, DNA not given. Its clone listing holds some 7,400 distinct CDR3 sequences. The sample was also reused in another study, on T cell repertoires in aging, cancer and after chemotherapy.

Sequencing used peripheral blood. These receptors were taken from a human donor in good health.

The chain recombines TRBV5-1 with TRBJ2-5; TCRdb lists TRBD1, though no DNA is available to test this call. The CDR3 contains 14 residues. In germline, CDR1 is SGHRS, CDR2 YFSETQ. The CDR3 loop is CASSLGDRSETQYF.

V is TRBV12-3 or TRBV12-4 and J is TRBJ2-5; with no DNA, the TCRdb D assignment of TRBD1 cannot be verified. CDR3 length: 14 amino acids. CDR3 protein: CASSISTGGETQYF.

This chain joins TRBV29-1 and TRBJ1-2. Germline V gene data show CDR1 as SQVTM and CDR2 as ANQGSEA. This CDR3 is 12 amino acids long. CDR3 protein: CSVLWGKGRWTF.

The chain joins TRBV12-3 or TRBV12-4 to TRBJ1-2; without DNA, the TCRdb call of TRBD1 cannot be checked. This CDR3 has 14 residues. The CDR3 protein is CASRRQGLNYGYTF.

The chain employs TRBV5-6 and TRBJ1-1; no DNA is available, so the TRBD1 call from TCRdb remains unchecked. The CDR3 spans 14 residues. Per germline, CDR1 SGHDT and CDR2 YYEEEE. CDR3 protein: CASSFIGGNTEAFF.

CDR3 loop: CASSPREFPGANVLTF. The J gene is TRBJ2-6, the V gene TRBV5-6; no DNA is available, so the TRBD1 call from TCRdb remains unchecked. This CDR3 contains 16 residues. CDR1 is SGHDT, CDR2 YYEEEE, per germline.

The chain links TRBV7-9 to TRBJ1-5; with no DNA, the TCRdb D assignment of TRBD1 cannot be verified. The CDR3 contains 13 residues. Germline lookup yields CDR1 SEHNR and CDR2 FQNEAQ (reference sequence). The CDR3 sequence is CASSPQGEQPQHF. Full variable domain (missing parts from reference TRBV7-9 and TRBJ1-5): DTGVSQNPRHKITKRGQNVTFRCDPISEHNRLYWYRQTLGQGPEFLTYFQNEAQLEKSRLLSDRFSAERPKGSFSTLEIQRTEQGDSAMYLCASSPQGEQPQHFGDGTRLSIL.

CDR3 loop: CASSRAGGEQYF. The chain links TRBV6-5 to TRBJ2-7; TCRdb reports TRBD2, a call that lacks DNA to check it against. CDR1 MNHEY and CDR2 SVGAGI come from the germline V gene. CDR3 length equals 12 residues.

By frequency, this clonotype registers medium-sized. The chain has TRBV6-5 and TRBJ2-7; lacking DNA, the TRBD1 call made by TCRdb goes unchecked. The V gene's germline CDR1 is MNHEY and CDR2 SVGAGI. The CDR3 has 16 residues. The CDR3: CASSLGQLSMGYEQYF.

The chain couples TRBV5-6 to TRBJ1-6; as DNA is missing, the TRBD1 call by TCRdb cannot be tested. Germline V CDR1 and CDR2: SGHDT, YYEEEE. CDR3 length equals 16 residues. The CDR3 protein is CASSSPTVDYNSPLHF.

The V call is TRBV27, the J call TRBJ1-2; TCRdb outputs TRBD1, but without DNA this stays unchecked. The CDR3 has 13 residues. Germline CDR1 reads MNHEY; CDR2 reads SMNVEV (reference sequence). Here the CDR3 reads CASSFRDRDGYTF.

The chain has TRBV6-1 and TRBJ2-1; no DNA is available, so the TRBD1 call from TCRdb remains unchecked. The CDR3 runs to 15 residues. Germline loops: CDR1 MNHNS, CDR2 SASEGT. The CDR3 sequence is CASSTLGGAYNEQFF.

The CDR3 region is CASSGDRINTEAFF. V gene TRBV5-6 combines with J gene TRBJ1-1; absent DNA, TCRdb's TRBD1 call cannot be checked. The length of the CDR3 is 14 residues. CDR1 SGHDT and CDR2 YYEEEE come from the germline V gene.

This clonotype is classed as medium-sized by frequency. The chain couples TRBV6-5 to TRBJ2-2; TCRdb reports TRBD2, a call that lacks DNA to check it against. Looked up from germline, CDR1 is MNHEY and CDR2 is SVGAGI. The CDR3 spans 14 residues. The CDR3 protein is CASSYSPLGGELFF.

The chain joins TRBV12-3 or TRBV12-4 to TRBJ1-1; TCRdb lists TRBD1, though no DNA is available to test this call. The CDR3 runs to 15 residues. The chain's CDR3 is CASSLAGQGGTEAFF.

The gene calls are TRBV7-2 and TRBJ1-1. Germline values: CDR1 SGHTA, CDR2 FQGNSA. The CDR3 is made up of 12 amino acids. The CDR3 is CASSLISSGAFF.

The chain employs TRBV5-6 and TRBJ2-5; the TRBD1 assignment by TCRdb is unverifiable without DNA. Germline V gene lookup returns CDR1 SGHDT and CDR2 YYEEEE. The length of the CDR3 is 14 residues. The CDR3 sequence: CASSLRGGKETQYF. The full variable domain, in which reference TRBV5-6 and TRBJ2-5 provide the parts outside the CDR3, is DAGVTQSPTHLIKTRGQQVTLRCSPKSGHDTVSWYQQALGQGPQFIFQYYEEEERQRGNFPDRFSGHQFPNYSSELNVNALLLGDSALYLCASSLRGGKETQYFGPGTRLLVL.

V and J are TRBV7-9 and TRBJ1-5. The germline CDR1 and CDR2 sequences are SEHNR and FQNEAQ (reference sequence). The CDR3 contains 17 residues. The CDR3 region is CASSLVRDADSNQPQHF.

Frequency places this clonotype as medium-sized. The chain joins TRBV5-6 to TRBJ2-3. This CDR3 comprises 14 residues. Germline V gene data show CDR1 as SGHDT and CDR2 as YYEEEE. Here the CDR3 reads CASSWDRGTDTQYF.

This clonotype is medium-sized (0.01 to 0.1%) by frequency. The chain combines TRBV5-5 with TRBJ2-3; TCRdb reports TRBD1, a call that lacks DNA to check it against. In germline, CDR1 is SGHKS, CDR2 YYEKEE (reference sequence). This CDR3 has 13 amino acids. CDR3 sequence: CASSFLGGDTQYF.

J is TRBJ2-1 and V is TRBV25-1; TCRdb's D call, TRBD2, is unchecked because there is no DNA. CDR1 is MGHDK and CDR2 is SYGVNS in the germline V gene. The CDR3 runs 13 residues. CDR3 residues: CASSVGTSNEQFF.

V gene TRBV5-5 combines with J gene TRBJ1-3; the TCRdb D gene call, TRBD1, has no DNA to confirm it. This CDR3 contains 18 residues. CDR1 is SGHKS and CDR2 is YYEKEE in the germline V gene (reference sequence). This CDR3 reads CASSLGPWTGSSGNTIYF.

V and J are TRBV5-1 and TRBJ1-2; TCRdb proposes TRBD1, but this gene call is untestable without DNA. The length of the CDR3 is 16 residues. Germline V CDR1 and CDR2: SGHRS, YFSETQ. CDR3 in amino acids: CASRPRTDQRDYGYTF. Full variable domain (outside the CDR3, taken from reference TRBV5-1 and TRBJ1-2): KAGVTQTPRYLIKTRGQQVTLSCSPISGHRSVSWYQQTPGQGLQFLFEYFSETQRNKGNFPGRFSGRQFSNSRSEMNVSTLELGDSALYLCASRPRTDQRDYGYTFGSGTRLTVV.